Reported below is one TCR beta chain. The clone's antigen remains unknown. Base quality data are lacking; no much larger clone is found one base away. Genomic DNA was used as template for profiling of TCR beta VDJ combinations and CDR3 sequences. An Illumina HiSeq 2000 was the platform used for TCR repertoire sequencing. The study's own analysis went as follows. TRBV/TRBJ rearrangement plots, CDR3 size and DJ length profiles, and Simpson's diversity index were used to assess repertoires. The most abundant DNA sequence in the deep sequencing data was defined as the immunodominant clone. CDR3 amino acid sequences were checked for sharing between subjects and were compared against published repertoires and the VDJdb database. The raw public data were reprocessed by TCRdb itself: fastp quality trimming at Q25, MiXCR clonotype calling, in-frame beta chains only. Each record represents a unique CDR3 protein, reported with the most common genes and DNA among its rows. These V and J calls derive from TCRdb rather than the authors' analysis. This sample holds more than 70,000 distinct CDR3 sequences; about three quarters were observed only once. The top ten constitute approximately 80% of the sample.

There are 14 amino acids in the CDR3, from cysteine to phenylalanine inclusive. Of the read, only the CDR3 DNA is kept; its 42 bases are in frame from base 1. V and J are truncated by 10 bases and 1 base respectively, leaving an intervening sequence of 17 bases. CDR1 is given as MNHEY and CDR2 as SMNVEV, both from the germline V gene (reference sequence). This specimen comes from a study of CD8+CD57+ T cells in acquired aplastic anemia (dated by TCRdb to the late 2010s). For context, the study as a whole: On average, sorted CD4+ and CD8+ cells yielded around 3.4 ug of extracted DNA, with a range of about 0.17 to 27.4 ug. CD8+CD57+ expansion was defined as a frequency above the mean frequency observed in healthy subjects. Broad study findings and their caveats: Between patients and healthy controls, no significant difference in CD8+ Simpson's diversity was found (P=0.060). Twenty-nine CD8+ CDR3 sequences were found in both patients and controls but appeared to be highly expressed in patients and within the immunodominant clones of the patients.

Flow cytometry had shown CD8+CD57+ cell expansion in the patients selected for sequencing. Every patient had a diagnosis of severe acquired aplastic anemia based on International Study of Aplastic Anemia and Agranulocytosis and Camitta criteria. Patients had received no therapy at the time of blood sampling. In this study, sorted CD4+ and CD8+ T cells from the blood of healthy subjects and of severe aplastic anemia patients had their TCR repertoires deep-sequenced. Patients were enrolled in the USA under clinicaltrials.gov protocols 00001620, 01623167, 00001397, 00071045, 00081523 and 00961064. Ficoll-Paque density gradient centrifugation was used to isolate peripheral blood mononuclear cells. Before DNA extraction, CD4+ and CD8+ T cells were sorted with FACS or magnetic beads.

The sequence was obtained from a human donor with aplastic anemia. The chain is assembled from TRBV27 and TRBJ2-7, and the D gene may be TRBD2, 5 bases matching. Sequenced material: sorted CD4+, CD8+, or CD8+CD57+ T cells (not recorded which) from PBMCs. The sequence in DNA is TGTGCCATCAAGCCCGGTCGGGGATCCTACGAGCAGTACTTC. This codes for CAIKPGRGSYEQYF.